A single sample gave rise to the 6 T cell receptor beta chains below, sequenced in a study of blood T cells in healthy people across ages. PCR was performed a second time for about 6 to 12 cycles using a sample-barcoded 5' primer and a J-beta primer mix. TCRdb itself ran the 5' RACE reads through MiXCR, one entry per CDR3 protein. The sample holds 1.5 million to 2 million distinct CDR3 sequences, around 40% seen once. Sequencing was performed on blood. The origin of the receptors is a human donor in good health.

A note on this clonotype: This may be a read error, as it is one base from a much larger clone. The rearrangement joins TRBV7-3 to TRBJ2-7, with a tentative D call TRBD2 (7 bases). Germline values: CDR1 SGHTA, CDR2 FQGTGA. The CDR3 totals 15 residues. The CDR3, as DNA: TGTGCCTGCAGCTTGGCCGGGGGGACACAATACGAGCAGTACTTC. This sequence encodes CACSLAGGTQYEQYF.

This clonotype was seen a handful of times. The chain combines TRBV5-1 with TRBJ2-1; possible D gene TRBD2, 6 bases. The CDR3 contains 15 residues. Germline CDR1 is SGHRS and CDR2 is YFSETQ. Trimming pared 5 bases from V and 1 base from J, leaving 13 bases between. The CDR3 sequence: CASRGGEGSYNEQFF. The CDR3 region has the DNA TGCGCCAGCAGGGGGGGAGAGGGATCCTACAATGAGCAGTTCTTC.

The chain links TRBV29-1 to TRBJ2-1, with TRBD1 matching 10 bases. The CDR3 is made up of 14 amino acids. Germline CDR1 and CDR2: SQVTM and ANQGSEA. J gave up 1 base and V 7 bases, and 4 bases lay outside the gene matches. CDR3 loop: CSAKDRGSYNEQFF. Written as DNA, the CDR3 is TGCAGCGCCAAGGACAGGGGGTCCTACAATGAGCAGTTCTTC.

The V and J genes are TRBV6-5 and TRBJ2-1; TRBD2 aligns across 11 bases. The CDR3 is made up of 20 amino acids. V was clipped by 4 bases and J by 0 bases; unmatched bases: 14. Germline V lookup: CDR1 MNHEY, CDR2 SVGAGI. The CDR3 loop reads CASSWTSSGGPERSYNEQFF. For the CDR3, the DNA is TGTGCCAGCAGTTGGACCTCTAGCGGGGGGCCTGAACGCTCCTACAATGAGCAGTTCTTC.

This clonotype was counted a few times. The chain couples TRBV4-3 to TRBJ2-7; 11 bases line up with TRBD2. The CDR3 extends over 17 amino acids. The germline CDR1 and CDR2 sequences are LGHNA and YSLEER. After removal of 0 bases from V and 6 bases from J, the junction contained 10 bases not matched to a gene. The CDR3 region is CASSQDITGLAEGEQYF. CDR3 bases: TGCGCCAGCAGCCAAGATATAACGGGACTAGCGGAGGGCGAGCAGTACTTC.

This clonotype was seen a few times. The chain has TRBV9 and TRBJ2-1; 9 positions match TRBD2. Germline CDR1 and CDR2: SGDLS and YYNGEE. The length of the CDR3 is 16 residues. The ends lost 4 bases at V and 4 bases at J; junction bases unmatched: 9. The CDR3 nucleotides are TGTGCCAGCAGCCCAAGTCCTAGCGGGGTTTACAATGAGCAGTTCTTC. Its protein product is CASSPSPSGVYNEQFF. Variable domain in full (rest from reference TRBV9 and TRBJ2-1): DSGVTQTPKHLITATGQRVTLRCSPRSGDLSVYWYQQSLDQGLQFLIQYYNGEERAKGNILERFSAQQFPDLHSELNLSSLELGDSALYFCASSPSPSGVYNEQFFGPGTRLTVL.